A selection of T cell receptor beta chains follows, all from one sample in a study of blood T cell repertoires in COVID-19. TCRdb keeps only in-frame clones here, not all; method: immunoSEQ multiplex PCR. The data contain roughly 380,000 clones, 89% of them singletons. Material: peripheral blood. These receptors all come from a woman aged 40 to 55 with COVID-19, enrolled during active disease. The CDR3 runs from the conserved cysteine through the conserved F or W. The order of the fields is CDR3 length, J gene, clone size, D gene, V gene, CDR3 protein, CDR3 DNA. A D gene is named only where the DNA matches it firmly. The size entry is marked missing in some rows and otherwise reads once, few, many or a size class.

length: 16; J: TRBJ2-3; size: few; D: TRBD2; V: TRBV19; CDR3: CASSITGTSVKGTQYF; DNA: TGTGCCAGTAGCATTACCGGGACTAGCGTAAAGGGTACGCAGTATTTT
length: 16; J: TRBJ1-6; size: few; D: TRBD1; V: TRBV5-1; CDR3: CASSVDGQGRNSPLHF; DNA: TGCGCCAGCAGCGTAGACGGACAGGGGAGGAATTCACCCCTCCACTTT
length: 14; J: TRBJ2-2; size: -; D: TRBD2; V: TRBV6-5; CDR3: CASMRSGGHRELFF; DNA: TGTGCCAGCATGAGGAGCGGGGGTCACCGGGAGCTGTTTTTT
length: 16; J: TRBJ2-5; size: -; D: -; V: TRBV21-1; CDR3: CASSLTRGTAQETQYF; DNA: TGTGCCAGCAGCCTAACCCGAGGGACAGCCCAAGAGACCCAGTACTTC
length: 16; J: TRBJ1-1; size: -; D: TRBD1; V: TRBV28; CDR3: CASSPPTGTANTEAFF; DNA: TGTGCCAGCAGTCCCCCGACAGGGACCGCGAACACTGAAGCTTTCTTT
length: 13; J: TRBJ2-1; size: -; D: -; V: TRBV7-9; CDR3: CASSLGSYNEQFF; DNA: TGTGCCAGCAGCCTCGGTTCCTACAATGAGCAGTTCTTC
length: 16; J: TRBJ1-3; size: -; D: -; V: TRBV19; CDR3: CASSHQPTGSGNTIYF; DNA: TGTGCCAGTAGTCACCAACCAACAGGGTCTGGAAACACCATATATTTT
length: 14; J: TRBJ1-1; size: -; D: -; V: TRBV7-8; CDR3: CASTPGGVGTEAFF; DNA: TGTGCCAGCACCCCTGGGGGGGTAGGTACTGAAGCTTTCTTT
length: 16; J: TRBJ1-6; size: few; D: -; V: TRBV6-6; CDR3: CASRPTGGSYNSPLHF; DNA: TGTGCCAGCAGGCCGACAGGAGGATCCTATAATTCACCCCTCCACTTT
length: 15; J: TRBJ1-6; size: -; D: TRBD1; V: TRBV18; CDR3: CASSPRDSNNSPLHF; DNA: TGTGCCAGCTCACCACGGGACAGCAATAATTCACCCCTCCACTTT
length: 16; J: TRBJ2-2; size: -; D: -; V: TRBV18; CDR3: CASSRLMTGNTGELFF; DNA: TGTGCCAGCTCACGCCTCATGACTGGGAACACCGGGGAGCTGTTTTTT
length: 14; J: TRBJ1-1; size: -; D: -; V: TRBV7-2; CDR3: CASSSSAQGAEAFF; DNA: TGTGCCAGCAGCTCCTCAGCGCAGGGTGCTGAAGCTTTCTTT
length: 16; J: TRBJ1-1; size: -; D: TRBD1; V: TRBV7-2; CDR3: CASSLQGQGVSTEAFF; DNA: TGTGCCAGCAGCCTCCAGGGACAGGGAGTTTCCACTGAAGCTTTCTTT
length: 16; J: TRBJ2-5; size: -; D: TRBD2; V: TRBV4-2; CDR3: CASSSHSGGASETQYF; DNA: TGTGCCAGCAGCTCCCATAGCGGGGGGGCCTCGGAGACCCAGTACTTC
length: 14; J: TRBJ1-1; size: -; D: -; V: TRBV6-5; CDR3: CATTDRTLQTEAFF; DNA: TGTGCCACCACCGACAGGACATTGCAGACTGAAGCTTTCTTT
length: 15; J: TRBJ2-5; size: -; D: TRBD1; V: TRBV5-1; CDR3: CASSAAPGGVETQYF; DNA: TGCGCCAGCAGTGCCGCCCCAGGGGGCGTCGAGACCCAGTACTTC
length: 12; J: TRBJ2-3; size: -; D: -; V: TRBV7-9; CDR3: CASSVRFSPQYF; DNA: TGTGCCAGCAGCGTACGGTTTTCTCCGCAGTATTTT
length: 13; J: TRBJ2-7; size: once; D: -; V: TRBV6-2/TRBV6-3; CDR3: CASSSGTPYEQYF; DNA: TGTGCCAGCAGTTCCGGGACTCCTTACGAGCAGTACTTC
length: 13; J: TRBJ2-3; size: -; D: -; V: TRBV10-3; CDR3: CAISEKGSDTQYF; DNA: TGTGCCATCAGTGAGAAGGGGTCAGATACGCAGTATTTT
length: 15; J: TRBJ2-1; size: -; D: TRBD2; V: TRBV20-1; CDR3: CSASTGSGGFNEQFF; DNA: TGCAGTGCTAGTACTGGTAGCGGGGGGTTTAATGAGCAGTTCTTC
length: 13; J: TRBJ1-2; size: -; D: -; V: TRBV7-9; CDR3: CASSRRSGEGYTF; DNA: TGTGCCAGCAGCCGCCGGTCTGGGGAGGGCTACACCTTC
length: 16; J: TRBJ2-2; size: -; D: TRBD2; V: TRBV30; CDR3: CAWRKAGGPNTGELFF; DNA: TGTGCCTGGAGAAAAGCGGGAGGGCCGAACACCGGGGAGCTGTTTTTT
length: 14; J: TRBJ1-5; size: -; D: -; V: TRBV28; CDR3: CASKAAGLNQPQHF; DNA: TGTGCCAGCAAAGCGGCCGGACTCAATCAGCCCCAGCATTTT